These 31 T cell receptor beta chains share one sample of origin, sequenced in a study of T-cell memory formation after mild COVID-19 (dated by TCRdb to the early 2020s). The method was 5' RACE. The sequencer was an Illumina NovaSeq 6000. Starting from the raw public reads, TCRdb applied fastp trimming at Q25, assembled clones with MiXCR and retained in-frame beta chains. Identical CDR3 protein sequences are pooled into one entry, listed with their most common genes and DNA. Across this sample there are approximately 400,000 distinct CDR3 sequences, with approximately 24% seen only once. Roughly 9.7% of the sample lies in the top ten. The sample consisted of PBMCs or a T cell subset sorted from them (not recorded which). Receptor source: an adult woman who had mild COVID-19 (a few samples of this study predate the infection). The sample titles of this study are shuffled in the database, so cell type and time point are left out; the donor was told from shared clones.

This clonotype was found a few times. The V call is TRBV6-5, the J call TRBJ1-6; D not resolved. The V and J ends lost 6 bases and 5 bases respectively, with 8 bases between them. Germline-derived CDR1 and CDR2 are MNHEY and SVGAGI. This CDR3 is 13 amino acids long. The CDR3 loop is CASSGAHNSPLHF. DNA of the CDR3: TGTGCCAGCAGCGGAGCCCATAATTCACCCCTCCACTTT.

The rearrangement joins TRBV9 to TRBJ2-3, with TRBD1 matching 9 bases. V gave up 6 bases and J gave up 6 bases; unmatched junction bases: 2. There are 12 residues in the CDR3. Germline assignment: CDR1 SGDLS and CDR2 YYNGEE. The CDR3 bases are TGTGCCAGCAACAGGGGGCCCGATACGCAGTATTTT. The encoded protein is CASNRGPDTQYF. Looking up the rest from reference TRBV9 and TRBJ2-3 gives the full variable domain: DSGVTQTPKHLITATGQRVTLRCSPRSGDLSVYWYQQSLDQGLQFLIQYYNGEERAKGNILERFSAQQFPDLHSELNLSSLELGDSALYFCASNRGPDTQYFGPGTRLTVL.

This chain connects TRBV4-1 to TRBJ2-7; D might be TRBD2 (6 bases). CDR3 length: 16 residues. Germline loops: CDR1 MGHRA, CDR2 YSYEKL. The V end lost 1 base, the J end lost 2 bases, and 15 bases lay between the germline ends. CDR3 DNA: TGCGCCAGCAGCCAAGCCGGGAGTTCGAGCACCTACGAGCAGTACTTC. Translating gives CASSQAGSSSTYEQYF.

In its sample, this clonotype was seen a few times. The CDR3 nucleotides are TGTGCCAGCAGCATAATTTATTTT. Its translation is CASSIIYF. The chain joins TRBV7-9 to TRBJ2-3, with D uncertain. CDR1 and CDR2 from the germline V gene are SEHNR and FQNEAQ (reference sequence). Trimming shortened V by 5 bases and J by 15 bases, and 6 bases separated the two germline ends. This CDR3 is 8 amino acids long. The complete variable domain, with remaining parts taken from reference TRBV7-9 and TRBJ2-3, reads DTGVSQNPRHKITKRGQNVTFRCDPISEHNRLYWYRQTLGQGPEFLTYFQNEAQLEKSRLLSDRFSAERPKGSFSTLEIQRTEQGDSAMYLCASSIIYFGPGTRLTVL.

The rearrangement links TRBV6-5 to TRBJ2-2; 8 bases line up with TRBD1. CDR3 length: 13 amino acids. V was clipped by 1 base and J by 8 bases; unmatched bases: 0. The germline V gene has CDR1 MNHEY and CDR2 SVGAGI. The CDR3 DNA reads TGTGCCAGCAGTTACTGGACAGGGGGGGAGCTGTTTTTT. It yields the protein CASSYWTGGELFF.

A few counts support this clonotype. The chain combines TRBV15 with TRBJ2-1, with D uncertain. CDR3 length: 15 residues. The V end lost 0 bases, the J end lost 4 bases, and 10 bases lay between the germline ends. In germline, CDR1 is LNHNV, CDR2 YYDKDF (reference sequence). CDR3 sequence: CATSREAGPYNEQFF. The CDR3 DNA follows: TGTGCCACCAGCAGAGAGGCCGGTCCTTACAATGAGCAGTTCTTC.

This chain links TRBV5-1 with TRBJ1-6, with TRBD1 as a possible D gene (5 bases). Germline lookup yields CDR1 SGHRS and CDR2 YFSETQ. This CDR3 is built from 15 residues. Trimming took 0 bases from V and 7 from J, leaving 11 bases between them. The DNA for the CDR3 is TGCGCCAGCAGCTTGGATTGGGGGGGGAATTCACCCCTCCACTTT. This translates into CASSLDWGGNSPLHF.

The chain links TRBV21-1 to TRBJ2-2. TRBV21-1 is described as a pseudogene. CDR3 size: 18 residues. CDR3 nucleotide sequence: TGTGCCAGCAGCGGATACCCCGACGGCTACCCGAACACCGGGGAGCTGTTTTTT. Protein sequence: CASSGYPDGYPNTGELFF.

The rearrangement uses TRBV7-9 and TRBJ2-3; possibly TRBD1 or TRBD2 for D (5 bases each). Trimming took off 3 bases at V and 1 base at J, with 11 bases between the two ends. The CDR3 spans 15 residues. Germline loops: CDR1 SEHNR, CDR2 FQNEAQ (reference sequence). CDR3: CASSLYRGGTDTQYF. In nucleotides, the CDR3 is TGTGCCAGCAGCTTGTATAGGGGAGGCACAGATACGCAGTATTTT.

This clonotype was detected a few times. The V and J genes are TRBV25-1 and TRBJ2-3, with TRBD1 as a possible D gene (6 bases). This CDR3 contains 14 residues. Germline-derived CDR1 and CDR2 are MGHDK and SYGVNS. V was shortened by 7 bases and J by 1 base, with 12 bases between the two germline ends. The CDR3 sequence is CASMGAVGTDTQYF. The DNA of the CDR3 is TGTGCCAGCATGGGGGCCGTCGGCACAGATACGCAGTATTTT.

This clonotype was detected a few times. The rearrangement joins TRBV24-1 to TRBJ2-5, with 8 positions matching TRBD1. Germline lookup yields CDR1 KGHDR and CDR2 SFDVKD. V was clipped by 3 bases and J by 11 bases; unmatched bases: 10. The CDR3 has 14 residues. CDR3 bases: TGTGCCACCAGTGATATCGGGACAGGCCGTCAACAGTACTTC. It translates to CATSDIGTGRQQYF.

J is TRBJ1-2 and V is TRBV7-2; D uncertain. Germline CDR1 and CDR2: SGHTA and FQGNSA. The CDR3 length is 13 residues. Trimming cost V 2 bases and J 5 bases, with 9 bases left between them. CDR3: CASSLSDGYGYTF. As DNA, the CDR3 is TGTGCCAGCAGCTTATCGGACGGTTATGGCTACACCTTC.

The chain combines TRBV4-1 with TRBJ2-2, with D possibly called TRBD1 or TRBD2 (6 bases each). CDR1 and CDR2 from the germline V gene are MGHRA and YSYEKL. The V and J ends lost 1 base and 6 bases respectively, with 15 bases between them. The CDR3 runs 16 residues. CDR3 region: CASSQVPRGDPGELFF. The DNA of the CDR3 is TGCGCCAGCAGCCAAGTTCCTAGGGGGGATCCCGGGGAGCTGTTTTTT.

The CDR3, as DNA: TGTGCCAGCAGTTCCGGGACCCTGCCCCTAGGCGAGCAGTACTTC. Translated, it gives CASSSGTLPLGEQYF. The V gene is TRBV27, the J gene TRBJ2-7; perhaps D is TRBD1 or TRBD2 (5 bases each). Trimming took off 4 bases at V and 6 bases at J, with 19 bases between the two ends. This CDR3 contains 15 residues. Germline loops: CDR1 MNHEY, CDR2 SMNVEV (reference sequence).

The chain has TRBV7-9 and TRBJ1-1; 7 nucleotides match TRBD1. CDR3 length: 14 residues. Losses at the gene ends were 3 bases for V and 3 bases for J; bases not matched to a gene: 4. Germline assignment: CDR1 SEHNR and CDR2 FQNEAQ (reference sequence). CDR3 residues: CASSLAGQHTEAFF. The CDR3 DNA follows: TGTGCCAGCAGCTTGGCGGGACAGCACACTGAAGCTTTCTTT.

The chain couples TRBV21-1 to TRBJ1-1; the D call TRBD1 from the table was never checked on the DNA. TRBV21-1 represents a pseudogene. This CDR3 has 15 residues. In DNA form, the CDR3 reads TGTGCCAGCAGCCCAAATCCCCCGGGGAACACTGAAGCTTTCTTT. Translating gives CASSPNPPGNTEAFF.

This clonotype was found a few times. In nucleotides, the CDR3 is TGTGCCAGCAGCTTAGGACAGCACGCGGATACGCAGTATTTT. Residues: CASSLGQHADTQYF. The rearrangement uses TRBV7-9 and TRBJ2-3, with a weak D call TRBD1 (5 bases). The CDR3 length is 14 residues. Germline CDR1 is SEHNR and CDR2 is FQNEAQ (reference sequence). Trimming removed 1 base from V and 6 bases from J, with 11 bases in between.

The V gene is TRBV7-9, the J gene TRBJ2-7; 8 nucleotides line up with TRBD1. V lost 4 bases and J lost 3; bases outside the gene matches: 8. The length of the CDR3 is 15 residues. Per the germline V gene, CDR1 is SEHNR and CDR2 is FQNEAQ (reference sequence). CDR3 sequence reads: CASSSRDRPSYEQYF. As DNA, the CDR3 is TGTGCCAGCAGCTCAAGGGACAGGCCCAGCTACGAGCAGTACTTC.

The chain recombines TRBV4-2 with TRBJ2-1; possibly TRBD2 for D (5 bases). Looked up from germline, CDR1 is LGHNA and CDR2 is YNFKEQ. V gave up 3 bases and J gave up 3 bases, with 6 bases separating them. The CDR3 totals 13 residues. Here the CDR3 reads CASSHRDYNEQFF. CDR3 sequence (DNA): TGTGCCAGCAGCCACCGGGACTACAATGAGCAGTTCTTC.

Only a few counts were recorded for this clonotype. This chain uses TRBV10-3 with TRBJ2-3, with D unclear. The germline V gene has CDR1 ENHRY and CDR2 SYGVKD. The V end lost 2 bases, the J end lost 2 bases, and 2 bases lay between the germline ends. The CDR3 is 12 amino acids. CDR3 bases: TGTGCCATCAGTGAGACCACAGATACGCAGTATTTT. This gives the protein CAISETTDTQYF.

This clonotype was picked up a small number of times. The chain is built from TRBV6-2 or TRBV6-3 and TRBJ2-2; perhaps TRBD1 as D (5 bases). CDR3 size: 15 residues. The germline V gene has CDR1 MNHEY and CDR2 SVGEGT. Trimming cost V 8 bases and J 5 bases, with 18 bases left between them. The CDR3 DNA follows: TGTGCCAGCCGATACCTGGGCAGGGCTACCGGGGAGCTGTTTTTT. Translation: CASRYLGRATGELFF.

The chain carries TRBV19 and TRBJ2-3; TRBD1 matches 8 bases. V gave up 4 bases and J gave up 3 bases; unmatched junction bases: 9. The V gene's germline CDR1 is LNHDA and CDR2 SQIVND (reference sequence). The CDR3 is made up of 16 amino acids. The CDR3 DNA follows: TGTGCCAGTAGTACTCAGGGGGCTACGGGGACAGATACGCAGTATTTT. Its translation is CASSTQGATGTDTQYF. The full variable domain, in which reference TRBV19 and TRBJ2-3 provide the parts outside the CDR3, is DGGITQSPKYLFRKEGQNVTLSCEQNLNHDAMYWYRQDPGQGLRLIYYSQIVNDFQKGDIAEGYSVSREKKESFPLTVTSAQKNPTAFYLCASSTQGATGTDTQYFGPGTRLTVL.

This clonotype was detected a few times. V is TRBV14 and J is TRBJ2-1, with D tentatively TRBD2 (6 bases). CDR1 is SGHDN and CDR2 is FVKESK in the germline V gene. The CDR3 runs to 16 residues. V was cut by 1 base and J by 5 bases, with 15 bases left in between. CDR3 bases: TGTGCCAGCAGCCAAGGGAGGGGTGTTAGGAACAATGAGCAGTTCTTC. It codes for CASSQGRGVRNNEQFF.

The table lists this clonotype with a few counts. This rearrangement joins TRBV7-2 to TRBJ2-6; 7 bases fit TRBD1. Germline V gives CDR1 SGHTA, CDR2 FQGNSA. The trim removed 3 bases at V and 0 bases at J, leaving 14 bases unmatched. This CDR3 comprises 20 residues. In nucleotides, the CDR3 is TGTGCCAGCAGCTTTCGGATAGGGGGCGTACCGTCCTCTGGGGCCAACGTCCTGACTTTC. This encodes CASSFRIGGVPSSGANVLTF.

This clonotype was observed a few times. J is TRBJ2-1 and V is TRBV7-9; 7 nucleotides match TRBD1. Trimming took 8 bases from V and 3 from J; bases not matched to a gene: 7. The length of the CDR3 is 14 residues. Germline V gene sequence: CDR1 SEHNR, CDR2 FQNEAQ (reference sequence). The CDR3 spells CASGRAGGYNEQFF. CDR3 in DNA: TGTGCCAGCGGTAGGGCAGGGGGCTACAATGAGCAGTTCTTC.

The chain has TRBV6-6 and TRBJ2-2; D call uncertain. In germline, CDR1 is MNHNY, CDR2 SVGAGI (reference sequence). The CDR3 consists of 14 residues. With 2 bases removed from V and 4 bases from J, the gap between germline ends came to 8 bases. The CDR3: CASSYTELTGELFF. CDR3 DNA: TGTGCCAGCAGTTACACTGAACTCACCGGGGAGCTGTTTTTT.

This clonotype has a handful of counts. V and J are TRBV9 and TRBJ1-5; D not certain. This CDR3 spans 13 amino acids. Trimming stripped 0 bases from V and 3 bases from J, with 4 bases between. CDR1 is SGDLS, CDR2 YYNGEE, per germline. CDR3 coding DNA: TGTGCCAGCAGCGTAGTCCCCAATCAGCCCCAGCATTTT. It encodes CASSVVPNQPQHF.

The chain is built from TRBV30 and TRBJ2-2; 8 nucleotides align to TRBD2. The CDR3 runs to 16 residues. The germline V gene encodes CDR1 GTSNPN and CDR2 SVGIG (reference sequence). The V gene end was trimmed by 0 bases and the J gene end by 6 bases; junction bases not matched to a gene: 9. The DNA for the CDR3 is TGTGCCTGGAGTGTACTCGGGAGGGCTCAGTCCGGGGAGCTGTTTTTT. This codes for CAWSVLGRAQSGELFF.

This clonotype turned up a few times. The chain joins TRBV15 to TRBJ2-5, with no clear D. CDR1 and CDR2 from the germline V gene are LNHNV and YYDKDF (reference sequence). The CDR3 sequence is 13 residues long. V shed 0 bases and J shed 2 bases, with 4 bases lying between them. For the CDR3, the DNA is TGTGCCACCAGCAGAGATATACAAGAGACCCAGTACTTC. It encodes CATSRDIQETQYF. Together with reference TRBV15 and TRBJ2-5, the CDR3 gives the full variable domain: DAMVIQNPRYQVTQFGKPVTLSCSQTLNHNVMYWYQQKSSQAPKLLFHYYDKDFNNEADTPDNFQSRRPNTSFCFLDIRSPGLGDTAMYLCATSRDIQETQYFGPGTRLLVL.

The chain has TRBV7-2 and TRBJ2-1; D uncertain. Germline values: CDR1 SGHTA, CDR2 FQGNSA. CDR3 length equals 12 residues. Trimming cost V 4 bases and J 6 bases, with 7 bases left between them. The chain's CDR3 is CASSSDVNEQFF. The CDR3 DNA reads TGTGCCAGCAGCTCCGACGTCAATGAGCAGTTCTTC.

This clonotype was seen only a few times. The V gene is TRBV19, the J gene TRBJ2-3; D uncertain. The length of the CDR3 is 17 residues. V was cut by 3 bases and J by 0 bases, with 16 bases left in between. Per the germline V gene, CDR1 is LNHDA and CDR2 is SQIVND (reference sequence). The CDR3 DNA reads as TGTGCCAGTAGTATTCTTCCAACCGGAGTCAGCACAGATACGCAGTATTTT. This encodes CASSILPTGVSTDTQYF.